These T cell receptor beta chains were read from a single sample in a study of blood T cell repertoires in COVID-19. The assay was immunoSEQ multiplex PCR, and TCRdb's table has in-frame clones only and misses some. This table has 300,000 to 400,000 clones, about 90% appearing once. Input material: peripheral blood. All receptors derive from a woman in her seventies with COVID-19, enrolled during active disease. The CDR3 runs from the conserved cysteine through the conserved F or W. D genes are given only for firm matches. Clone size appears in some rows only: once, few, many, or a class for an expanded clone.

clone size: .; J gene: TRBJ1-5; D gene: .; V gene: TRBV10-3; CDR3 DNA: TGTGCCATCAGGCCGGACGGGGATCAGCCCCAGCATTTT; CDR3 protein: CAIRPDGDQPQHF
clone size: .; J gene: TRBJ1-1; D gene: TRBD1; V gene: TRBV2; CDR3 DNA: TGTGCCAGCAGTGAAATCCAGGGGGGAACTGAAGCTTTCTTT; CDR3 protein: CASSEIQGGTEAFF
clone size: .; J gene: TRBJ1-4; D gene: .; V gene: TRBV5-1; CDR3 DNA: TGCGCCAGCAGGCCGGGGGTTAATGAAAAACTGTTTTTT; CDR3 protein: CASRPGVNEKLFF
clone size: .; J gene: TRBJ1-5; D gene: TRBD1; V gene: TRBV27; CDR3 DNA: TGTGCCAGCAGTTGGACAGGGGGAAGCAATCAGCCCCAGCATTTT; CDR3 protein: CASSWTGGSNQPQHF
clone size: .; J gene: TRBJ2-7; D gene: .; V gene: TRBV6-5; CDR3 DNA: TGTGCCAGCAGTTACCTACAGGGTAATAGAAAGCAGTACTTC; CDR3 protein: CASSYLQGNRKQYF
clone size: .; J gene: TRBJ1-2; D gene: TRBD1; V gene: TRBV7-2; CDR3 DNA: TGTGCCAGCAGCCCCCAGGGGGCGGATGGCTACACCTTC; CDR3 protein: CASSPQGADGYTF
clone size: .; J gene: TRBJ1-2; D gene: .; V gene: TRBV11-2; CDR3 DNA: TGTGCCAGCAGCTTAGAGAGGACAGCAACGGGTGGCTACACCTTC; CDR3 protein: CASSLERTATGGYTF
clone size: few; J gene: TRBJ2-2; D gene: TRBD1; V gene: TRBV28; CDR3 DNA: TGTGCCAGCTGCAGGGGGCCGAGGACCGGGGAGCTGTTTTTT; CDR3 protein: CASCRGPRTGELFF
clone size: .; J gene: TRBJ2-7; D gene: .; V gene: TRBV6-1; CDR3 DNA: TGTGCCAGCAGTGAAGCCTTTGGGGCCTCCTACGAGCAGTACTTC; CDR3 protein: CASSEAFGASYEQYF
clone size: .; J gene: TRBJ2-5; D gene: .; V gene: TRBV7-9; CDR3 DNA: TGTGCCAGCAGCTTTCGGACAGACAGAGAGACCCAGTACTTC; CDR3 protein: CASSFRTDRETQYF
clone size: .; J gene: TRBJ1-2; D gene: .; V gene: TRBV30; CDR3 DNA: TGTGCCTGGAGTGTATCAGGGGATGTTGGCTACACCTTC; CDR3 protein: CAWSVSGDVGYTF
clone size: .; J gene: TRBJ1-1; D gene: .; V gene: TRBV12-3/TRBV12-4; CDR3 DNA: TGTGCCAGCTGGGGGGGCCTGAACACTGAAGCTTTCTTT; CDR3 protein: CASWGGLNTEAFF
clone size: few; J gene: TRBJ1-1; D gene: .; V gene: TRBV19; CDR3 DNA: TGTGCCAGTAGCGTCTTCCGGCGGGCGGAAGCTTTCTTT; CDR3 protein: CASSVFRRAEAFF
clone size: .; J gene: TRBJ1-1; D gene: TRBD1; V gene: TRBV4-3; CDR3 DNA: TGCGCCAGCAGCCAAGACTCGGGGACAGGCAACACTGAAGCTTTCTTT; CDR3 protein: CASSQDSGTGNTEAFF
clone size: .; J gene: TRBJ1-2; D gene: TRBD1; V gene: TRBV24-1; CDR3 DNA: TGTGCCACCAGTGATGGGACAGGGGCCTGGTATGGCTACACCTTC; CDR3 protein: CATSDGTGAWYGYTF
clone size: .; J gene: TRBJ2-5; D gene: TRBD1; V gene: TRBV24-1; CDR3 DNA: TGTGCCACCAGTGATCGACAGGGGGAAAGGGAGACCCAGTACTTC; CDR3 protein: CATSDRQGERETQYF
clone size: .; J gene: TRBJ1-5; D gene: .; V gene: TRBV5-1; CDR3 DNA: TGCGCCAGCAGCGACGGACAGAATCAGCCCCAGCATTTT; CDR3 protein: CASSDGQNQPQHF
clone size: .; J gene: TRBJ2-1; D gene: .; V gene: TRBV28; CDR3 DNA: TGTGCCAGCACTCCTCCCGGGAAAAGCTACAATGAGCAGTTCTTC; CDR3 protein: CASTPPGKSYNEQFF
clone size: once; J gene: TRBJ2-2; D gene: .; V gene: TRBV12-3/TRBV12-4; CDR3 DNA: TGTGCCAGCAGTCCCCGACTGCGGGGAGGGCTGTTTTTT; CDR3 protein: CASSPRLRGGLFF
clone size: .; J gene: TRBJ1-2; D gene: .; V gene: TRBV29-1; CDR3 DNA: TGCAGCGTCCCGACGGGAGAAAACTATGGCTACACCTTC; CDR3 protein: CSVPTGENYGYTF
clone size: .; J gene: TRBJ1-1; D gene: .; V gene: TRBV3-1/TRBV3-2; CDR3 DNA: TGTGCCAGCAGCCAGGGTGGGGGAGGTAACACTGAAGCTTTCTTT; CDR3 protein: CASSQGGGGNTEAFF
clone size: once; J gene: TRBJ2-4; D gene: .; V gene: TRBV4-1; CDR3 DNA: TGCGCCAGCAGCCACCCACTAAGATCCGGAAACATTCAGTACTTC; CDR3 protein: CASSHPLRSGNIQYF
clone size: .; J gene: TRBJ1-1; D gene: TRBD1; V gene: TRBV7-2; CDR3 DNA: TGTGCCAGCAGCTTATGGATACAGGGGGCAAGTGAAGCTTTCTTT; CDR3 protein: CASSLWIQGASEAFF
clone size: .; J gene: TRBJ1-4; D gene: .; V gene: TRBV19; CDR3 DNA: TGTGCCAGTAGTGAGCCGTCAACTAATGAAAAACTGTTTTTT; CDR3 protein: CASSEPSTNEKLFF
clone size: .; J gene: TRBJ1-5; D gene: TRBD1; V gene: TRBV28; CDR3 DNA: TGTGCCAGCAGTTTAGACAGGGGGGGATTCAATCAGCCCCAGCATTTT; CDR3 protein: CASSLDRGGFNQPQHF
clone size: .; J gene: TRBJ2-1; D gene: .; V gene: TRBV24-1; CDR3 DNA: TGTGCCACCAGTGATCCGGGGAACAGGGCCAAGGATGAGCAGTTCTTC; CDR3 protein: CATSDPGNRAKDEQFF
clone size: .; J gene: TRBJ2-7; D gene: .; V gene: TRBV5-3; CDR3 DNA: TGTGCCAGAAGCTTTGACCAGGGTCTGCCCCTTACCGAGCAGTACTTC; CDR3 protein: CARSFDQGLPLTEQYF
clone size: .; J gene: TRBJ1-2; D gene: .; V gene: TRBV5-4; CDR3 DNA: TGTGCCAGCAGCTTGGGTACAGGGCAGGATGGCTACACCTTC; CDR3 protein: CASSLGTGQDGYTF
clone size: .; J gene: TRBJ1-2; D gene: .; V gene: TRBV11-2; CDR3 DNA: TGTGCCAGCAGCTTAGACAGGGATTACGGCTACACCTTC; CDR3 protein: CASSLDRDYGYTF
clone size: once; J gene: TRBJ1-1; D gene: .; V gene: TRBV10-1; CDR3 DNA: TGCGCCACCAGACCGGACAGGAACACTGAAGCTTTCTTT; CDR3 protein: CATRPDRNTEAFF
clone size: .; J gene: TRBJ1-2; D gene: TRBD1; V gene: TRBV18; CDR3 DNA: TGTGCCAGCTCACCGTTGCTCAGGGGGCCAGACTATGGCTACACCTTC; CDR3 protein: CASSPLLRGPDYGYTF
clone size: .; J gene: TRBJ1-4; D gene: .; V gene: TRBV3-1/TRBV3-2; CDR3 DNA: TGTGCCAGCAGCCAAGACGGTCCCACAGGTCCTGAAAAACTGTTTTTT; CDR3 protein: CASSQDGPTGPEKLFF
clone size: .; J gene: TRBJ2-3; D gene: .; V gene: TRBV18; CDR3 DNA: TGTGCCAGCTCATCACGAGGGAGCGGATCCACAGATACGCAGTATTTT; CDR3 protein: CASSSRGSGSTDTQYF
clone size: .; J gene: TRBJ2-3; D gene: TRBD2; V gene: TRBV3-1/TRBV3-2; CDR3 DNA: TGTGCCAGCAGCCGCCGCGGGGGGGCACTCGATACGCAGTATTTT; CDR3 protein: CASSRRGGALDTQYF
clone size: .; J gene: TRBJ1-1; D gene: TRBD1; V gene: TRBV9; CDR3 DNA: TGTGCCAGCAGCGTAGCTACGGGTAATGATTGGGGGACAGTCGGGAACACTGAAGCTTTCTTT; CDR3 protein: CASSVATGNDWGTVGNTEAFF
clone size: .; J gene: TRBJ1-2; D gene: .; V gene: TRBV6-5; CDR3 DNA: TGTGCCAGCAGCCCAGGGTCTGGCTACACCTTC; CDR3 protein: CASSPGSGYTF
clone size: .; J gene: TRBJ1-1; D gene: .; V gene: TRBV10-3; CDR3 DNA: TGTGCCACCCTACAGGAGGGAGAAGCTTTCTTT; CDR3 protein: CATLQEGEAFF
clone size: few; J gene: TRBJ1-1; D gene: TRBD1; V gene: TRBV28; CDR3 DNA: TGTGCCAGCAGTTTGGGGACAGGGATTGCTTTCTTT; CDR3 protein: CASSLGTGIAFF
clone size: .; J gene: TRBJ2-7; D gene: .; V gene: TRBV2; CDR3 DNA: TGTGCCAGCAGTGACCCAGCGGTCTACGAGCAGTACTTC; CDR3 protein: CASSDPAVYEQYF
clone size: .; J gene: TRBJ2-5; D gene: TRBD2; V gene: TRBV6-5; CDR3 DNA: TGTGCCAGCAGTCGCGGGGAGGGAGAGACCCAGTACTTC; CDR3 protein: CASSRGEGETQYF
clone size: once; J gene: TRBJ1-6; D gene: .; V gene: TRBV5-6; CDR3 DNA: TGTGCCAGCAGCTTGGGAAGGCCACCCCGAGGGAATTCACCCCTCCACTTT; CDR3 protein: CASSLGRPPRGNSPLHF
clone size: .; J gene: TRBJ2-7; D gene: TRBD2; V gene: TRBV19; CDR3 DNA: TGTGCCAGTAGTATTCTGAGCGGGACGGTACCCTACGAGCAGTACTTC; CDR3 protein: CASSILSGTVPYEQYF
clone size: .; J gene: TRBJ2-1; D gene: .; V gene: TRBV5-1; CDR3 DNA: TGCGCCAGCAGCCCGGCAGGGGGGTACAATGAGCAGTTCTTC; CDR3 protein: CASSPAGGYNEQFF
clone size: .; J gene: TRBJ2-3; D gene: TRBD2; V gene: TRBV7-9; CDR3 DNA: TGTGCCAGCAGCGCTGGACTAGCGGGGGCAGATACGCAGTATTTT; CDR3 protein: CASSAGLAGADTQYF
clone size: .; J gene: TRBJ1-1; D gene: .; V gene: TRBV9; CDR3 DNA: TGTGCCAGCAGCGTGAGGACATCTCAATCTGAAGCTTTCTTT; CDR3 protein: CASSVRTSQSEAFF
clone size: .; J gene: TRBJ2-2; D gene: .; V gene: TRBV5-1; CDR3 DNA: TGCGCCAGCAGCTCTTTGGGGCAGGGGCCCGGGGAGCTGTTTTTT; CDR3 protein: CASSSLGQGPGELFF
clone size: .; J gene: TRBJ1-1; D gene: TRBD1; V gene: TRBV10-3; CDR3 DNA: TGTGCCATTCGGGACAGGGACTCGAACACTGAAGCTTTCTTT; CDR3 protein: CAIRDRDSNTEAFF
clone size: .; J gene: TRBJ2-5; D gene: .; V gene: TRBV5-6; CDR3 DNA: TGTGCCAGTCGGACAGCACAAGAGACCCAGTACTTC; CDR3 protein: CASRTAQETQYF
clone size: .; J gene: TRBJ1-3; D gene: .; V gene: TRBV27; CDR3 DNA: TGTGCCAGCGTTAGCTCTGGAAACACCATATATTTT; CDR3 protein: CASVSSGNTIYF
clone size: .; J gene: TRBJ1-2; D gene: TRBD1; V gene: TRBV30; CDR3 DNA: TGTGCCTGGACGCCGGGACAGGGCCATGGCTACACCTTC; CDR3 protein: CAWTPGQGHGYTF
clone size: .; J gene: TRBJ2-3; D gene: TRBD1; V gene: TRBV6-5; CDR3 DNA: TGTGCCAGCAGTACAACCGGGACAGGGAAAAATACGCAGTATTTT; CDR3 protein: CASSTTGTGKNTQYF